The T cell receptor (beta chain) under discussion was sequenced for a study of blood T cell repertoires in COVID-19. TCRdb's copy holds only in-frame clones and misses some; the assay was immunoSEQ multiplex PCR. The sample has approximately 320,000 clones, 65% to 90% seen once. This CDR3 is built from 12 residues. Trimming took off 10 bases at V and 8 bases at J, with 17 bases between the two ends. This rearrangement joins TRBV12-3 or TRBV12-4 to TRBJ1-2; TRBD1 might be the D (6 bases). This TCR was recovered from a human donor in a cohort sampled during active COVID-19. Sequencing was done on a sample of peripheral blood. CDR3 amino acids: CATGFGGLGYTF. The CDR3, as DNA: TGTGCCACCGGGTTCGGGGGGCTAGGCTACACCTTC.